These 5 T cell receptor beta chains were all obtained from the same sample, sequenced in a study of T cells after posttransplantation cyclophosphamide. TCRdb keeps only in-frame clones here, not all; method: immunoSEQ multiplex PCR. The data hold more than 20,000 clones, with roughly 86% observed a single time. Sequencing was carried out using PBMCs. All receptors derive from a woman in her sixties or seventies with a blood cancer, CMV-positive, and with a related stem cell donor.

The chain carries TRBV27 and TRBJ2-7; D is perhaps TRBD1 (6 bases). Germline-derived CDR1 and CDR2 are MNHEY and SMNVEV (reference sequence). Trimming removed 4 bases at V and 3 bases at J, with 7 bases between. The CDR3 loop spans 12 amino acids. The CDR3 sequence: CASSSTGYEQYF. Here the CDR3 DNA reads TGTGCCAGCAGTTCGACAGGCTACGAGCAGTACTTC.

The chain links TRBV7-2 to TRBJ2-7; 11 nucleotides agree with TRBD2. In germline, CDR1 is SGHTA, CDR2 FQGNSA. The CDR3 consists of 15 residues. The V and J ends lost 5 bases and 3 bases, in that order; junction bases with no gene match: 6. The CDR3 DNA reads TGTGCCAGCAGCCTGGGACTAGCGGATTACTACGAGCAGTACTTC. It yields the protein CASSLGLADYYEQYF.

This rearrangement joins TRBV2 to TRBJ1-1, with D maybe TRBD1 (5 bases). Germline V gene sequence: CDR1 SNHLY, CDR2 FYNNEI. Between the trimmed V and J ends, which lost 5 bases and 11 bases, there was a span of 15 bases. The CDR3 is 12 amino acids. DNA for the CDR3: TGTGCCAGCAGTTTACAGACAGCCTCGGCTTTCTTT. The encoded protein is CASSLQTASAFF.

This chain joins TRBV2 and TRBJ2-1; tentative D call: TRBD2 (6 bases). V was clipped by 4 bases and J by 6 bases, with 13 bases between them. The CDR3 is made up of 14 amino acids. In germline, CDR1 is SNHLY, CDR2 FYNNEI. Here the CDR3 reads CASSAAGGLNEQFF. CDR3 bases: TGTGCCAGCAGTGCTGCTGGGGGACTCAATGAGCAGTTCTTC.

Only one count was recorded for this clone. This chain links TRBV5-1 with TRBJ2-1, with 13 bases identical to TRBD2. Germline CDR1 SGHRS, CDR2 YFSETQ. The length of the CDR3 is 16 residues. J was trimmed by 5 bases and V by 3 bases; bases with no gene match: 5. The CDR3: CASSSGGTSGNNEQFF. The CDR3 region has the DNA TGCGCCAGCAGCTCTGGAGGGACTAGCGGGAACAATGAGCAGTTCTTC.